This TCR beta chain is drawn from a study of metastatic and nonmetastatic thyroid tumors. Per the authors' pipeline: Variation in CDR3 across clinicopathological groups served as the basis for constructing a distant-metastasis classifier in papillary thyroid cancer. TCRdb re-analyzed the PCR reads using MiXCR. Here the V and J calls rest on TCRdb's processing, not on the authors' analysis. The data hold fewer than 35,000 clones, with just under 30% observed a single time. Germline V CDR1 and CDR2: MNHEY, SMNVEV (reference sequence). This CDR3 spans 14 amino acids. V gave up 7 bases and J gave up 5 bases, with 15 bases separating them. Before thyroid surgery, none of the patients had received any treatment.

The material sequenced was blood. This clonotype originated in a female donor with papillary thyroid cancer or a benign thyroid nodule (not recorded which). Some clones in this sample may be carry-over from other donors' samples. The chain uses TRBV27 and TRBJ2-1; TRBD2 is a possible D gene (6 bases). The CDR3 sequence is CASNRERANNEQFF. CDR3 nucleotide sequence: TGTGCCAGCAATCGGGAGAGGGCGAACAATGAGCAGTTCTTC.